A selection of T cell receptor beta chains follows, all from one sample in a study of T cell responses to AZD1222 COVID-19 vaccine. Some clones are missing from TCRdb's copy, which holds only in-frame ones; the method was immunoSEQ multiplex PCR. The table has roughly 79,000 clones, 90% to 95% seen once; the top ten hold approximately 6.5%. The sequences come from peripheral blood, collected on day 0 of MenACWY control vaccination. The receptors shown here come from an adult in good health. Each CDR3 is given with its conserved first and last residue. Each record gives: clone size, J gene, D gene, V gene, CDR3 protein, CDR3 DNA. The D gene is left open where the match is weak. Size tells how often a clone was seen (once, few, many) or the class of an expanded clone, and some rows leave it out.

>NA|TRBJ1-5|TRBD1|TRBV10-3
CAIGQGVNQPQHF
TGTGCCATCGGACAGGGTGTCAATCAGCCCCAGCATTTT
>once|TRBJ1-5|NA|TRBV20-1
CSASPSNQPQHF
TGCAGTGCTAGTCCCTCAAATCAGCCCCAGCATTTT
>once|TRBJ1-2|NA|TRBV6-6
CASSRDTFYGYTF
TGTGCCAGCAGCCGGGACACCTTCTATGGCTACACCTTC
>NA|TRBJ2-2|NA|TRBV5-1
CASRPPASNTGELFF
TGCGCCAGCAGGCCCCCAGCCTCTAACACCGGGGAGCTGTTTTTT
>NA|TRBJ1-1|NA|TRBV20-1
CSARGDTEAFF
TGCAGTGCTAGAGGGGACACTGAAGCTTTCTTT
>NA|TRBJ1-1|NA|TRBV19
CASSTRRPNTEAFF
TGTGCCAGTAGTACGCGTCGGCCCAACACTGAAGCTTTCTTT
>NA|TRBJ1-1|NA|TRBV29-1
CSAPDRFDTEAFF
TGCAGCGCACCCGACAGGTTTGACACTGAAGCTTTCTTT
>NA|TRBJ2-5|NA|TRBV19
CASSIEGRQETQYF
TGTGCCAGTAGTATAGAAGGGCGGCAAGAGACCCAGTACTTC
>NA|TRBJ2-1|NA|TRBV5-6
CASRLVGEQFF
TGTGCCAGCAGACTGGTGGGTGAGCAGTTCTTC
>NA|TRBJ1-5|NA|TRBV11-2
CASSLEAGSVGQPQHF
TGTGCCAGCAGCTTAGAGGCGGGGTCCGTAGGTCAGCCCCAGCATTTT
>NA|TRBJ2-3|TRBD2|TRBV30
CAWSPGLATFTDTQYF
TGTGCCTGGAGTCCGGGACTAGCGACCTTTACAGATACGCAGTATTTT
>NA|TRBJ1-5|NA|TRBV11-2
CASSPQVNQPQHF
TGTGCCAGCAGCCCCCAGGTGAATCAGCCCCAGCATTTT
>NA|TRBJ1-6|NA|TRBV3-1/TRBV3-2
CASRRDRGVGALHF
TGTGCCAGCAGGAGGGACCGTGGTGTCGGGGCCCTCCACTTT
>NA|TRBJ1-2|NA|TRBV24-1
CATSDSAPGQHYGYTF
TGTGCCACCAGTGATTCTGCTCCGGGGCAGCACTATGGCTACACCTTC
>NA|TRBJ1-5|NA|TRBV6-5
CASSALLSNQPQHF
TGTGCCAGCAGCGCCCTCCTAAGTAATCAGCCCCAGCATTTT
>NA|TRBJ1-6|TRBD1|TRBV2
CASSEARTGGNSPLHF
TGTGCCAGCAGTGAAGCGCGGACAGGGGGCAATTCACCCCTCCACTTT
>NA|TRBJ1-5|TRBD1|TRBV2
CASSQGQGSLQPQHF
TGTGCCAGCAGCCAGGGACAGGGGAGTCTTCAGCCCCAGCATTTT
>NA|TRBJ2-1|NA|TRBV7-2
CASSLAQITTYNEQFF
TGTGCCAGCAGCTTAGCCCAGATAACCACCTACAATGAGCAGTTCTTC
>NA|TRBJ2-5|TRBD2|TRBV7-9
CASSLVRGTSIPGTQYF
TGTGCCAGCAGCTTAGTTCGCGGGACTAGCATCCCTGGGACCCAGTACTTC
>NA|TRBJ2-1|TRBD2|TRBV24-1
CATSVTSLNEQFF
TGTGCCACCAGTGTGACTAGCTTAAATGAGCAGTTCTTC
>few|TRBJ1-3|NA|TRBV19
CASRPRQLSGNTIYF
TGTGCCAGTAGACCTCGACAGCTCTCTGGAAACACCATATATTTT
>NA|TRBJ1-1|NA|TRBV20-1
CSASFEALGAAFF
TGCAGTGCTAGTTTCGAGGCCCTTGGGGCGGCTTTCTTT
>NA|TRBJ1-1|TRBD1|TRBV9
CASSVVSGGTEAFF
TGTGCCAGCAGCGTAGTTTCAGGGGGCACTGAAGCTTTCTTT
>NA|TRBJ1-2|TRBD1|TRBV29-1
CSVVRDRENYGYTF
TGCAGCGTTGTCCGGGACAGGGAGAACTATGGCTACACCTTC
>NA|TRBJ2-1|NA|TRBV30
CAWSVRGPNEQFF
TGTGCCTGGAGTGTACGAGGCCCCAATGAGCAGTTCTTC
>NA|TRBJ1-1|TRBD1|TRBV4-1
CASSQEWTGEAFF
TGCGCCAGCAGCCAAGAGTGGACAGGTGAAGCTTTCTTT
>NA|TRBJ1-1|NA|TRBV18
CASSPIQGDTEAFF
TGTGCCAGCTCACCTATACAGGGCGACACTGAAGCTTTCTTT